This T cell receptor beta chain originates from a study of regulatory T cells in long-lasting Graves disease (dated by TCRdb to about 2021). About the full investigation: Antithyroid drugs had been taken for less than 3 months by newly diagnosed Graves' disease patients. This study used TCR sequencing and RNA sequencing of peripheral blood to compare persistent Graves' disease patients against newly diagnosed Graves' disease patients. The study took place in China and was registered as a clinical trial. A total of around 33 samples underwent TCR sequencing, from roughly 13 patients with persistent Graves' disease and 20 or so patients with newly diagnosed Graves' disease.

Libraries were built with multiplex PCR. TCRdb records Illumina HiSeq 4000 as the sequencer. CDR3 regions were amplified by Arm-PCR with iRepertoire HTBI primers to construct TCR beta libraries. Before sequencing, the PCR products underwent gel purification. Concerning the study's data processing: Gene usage analysis of CDR3 amino acid clonotypes relied on the 55 to 80 TRBV and fewer than 15 TRBJ segments identified across samples. COPE and FqMerger were used to merge the filtered high-quality paired reads into contigs. BLAST was used to align contigs to IMGT TRBV, TRBD and TRBJ reference genes, and CDR3 was defined according to IMGT. Any clonotype with a frequency above 0.1% was counted as a highly expanded clone. Shannon entropy served as the measure of repertoire diversity, while the Gini coefficient captured V-J evenness. A clonotype found in more than one individual was treated as public. Using fastp trimming at Q25 and MiXCR clonotype assembly, TCRdb reanalyzed the public sequencing data and kept in-frame beta chains. Duplicate CDR3 protein sequences are folded into a single record with the most common DNA and genes. It is TCRdb's table, rather than the study itself, that gives the V and J calls and clone size. The sample profile shows under 300,000 distinct CDR3 sequences; around a sixth of them were found once. The ten largest account for about 15% of the sample.

Results and caveats for the whole study, not just this receptor: Compared with newly diagnosed patients, patients with persistent Graves' disease had lower TCR Shannon entropy and fewer highly expanded clones, which suggests clonal expansion. Only the TCR beta chain was sequenced and analyzed. TRBV28, TRBJ1-2 and TRBJ2-5 were preferentially used in persistent disease, while TRBV20-1 and TRBJ2-1 were favored in newly diagnosed disease. The study examined only peripheral blood because the primary lesion, thyroid tissue, could not be accessed. As a limitation, the authors acknowledged that the small sample size may reduce accuracy. Persistent patients shared more public clonotypes among themselves (around 3,000) than newly diagnosed patients did (approximately 900).

Notes on this clonotype: What antigen it recognizes has not been identified. No quality values exist for individual bases; no much larger clone is one base distant.

The germline V gene encodes CDR1 SEHNR and CDR2 FQNEAQ (reference sequence). The CDR3 numbers 14 residues from cysteine through phenylalanine. Kept here is only the CDR3 DNA, which spans 42 bases and is read in frame from base 1. The germline ends are 15 bases apart after V is trimmed by 5 bases and J by 4 bases. What the time point label conveys for this sample: newly diagnosed GD, antithyroid drugs for less than 3 months. For both TCR sequencing and RNA sequencing, RNA was extracted from PBMCs using TRIzol. The diagnosis of Graves' disease followed American Thyroid Association guidelines. The patients came from an endocrinology department in Xi'an, China. From each patient, 7.5 to 10 milliliters of peripheral blood was collected into an EDTA anticoagulant tube. Ficoll Paque Plus density gradient separation was used to isolate PBMCs, and no further T cell sorting was done. An Agilent 2100 Bioanalyzer and agarose gel were used to check RNA quality, while a NanoDrop 2000 measured RNA concentration.

In addition, the sample was reused for a study of T cells in Graves' hyperthyroidism and ophthalmopathy. The second source states: Stable Graves' hyperthyroidism was defined as no progression to ophthalmopathy during 18 months of follow-up. Hyperthyroidism patients were newly diagnosed, had a disease duration of under 2 months, and were aged 18 to 65 years. The study excluded patients with uncontrolled infections, other autoimmune diseases, pregnancy or lactation. Diagnoses relied on clinical symptoms, serum thyroxine and TRAb, thyroid ultrasound and orbital computed tomography. The TCR CDR3 was subjected to a first round of RT-PCR using the HTBI primer set and the Qiagen OneStep RT-PCR kit. Most expanded thyroid clonotypes (frequency above 0.001) were also found in blood, which suggests that blood repertoires may mirror thyroid immune responses. In cross-validation, a model built on a 13 V-J signature told ophthalmopathy apart from stable hyperthyroidism with less than 90% sensitivity and roughly 82% specificity, and in testing the same model reached 80%/75%. In validation, the model predicted progression to ophthalmopathy a median of approximately 6.3 months before onset, with around 70% sensitivity and about 72% specificity. TCR V-J signatures able to tell the groups apart were searched for in a discovery cohort of 90 to 100 patients, of whom roughly 42 had Graves' ophthalmopathy and under 65 had stable Graves' hyperthyroidism. Prospective prediction of ophthalmopathy was tested in an independent validation cohort consisting of fewer than 20 hyperthyroidism patients and around 16 patients who later progressed to ophthalmopathy. For training and testing, the 95 to 100 patients in the discovery cohort were randomly divided in a 7:3 ratio. In addition, the study compared T-cell repertoires in thyroid tissue and in blood from about six Graves' hyperthyroidism patients. Following sampling, methimazole starting at 30 mg daily was given to hyperthyroidism patients, and high-dose intravenous methylprednisolone was given to ophthalmopathy patients. Libraries were constructed in a second round of multiplex PCR, after which size selection and purification were performed. The libraries were sequenced on an Illumina HiSeq2000 using paired-end 100 bp reads. Raw data were processed with SOAPnuke, discarding reads with adapters, uncalled bases, mean Phred below 15, or no exact constant-primer or identifier match. High-quality paired reads were merged with COPE v1.2.5, and unique nucleotide sequences were defined as clonotypes. MiTCR v1.1 was used to align the clonotypes against IMGT TRBV, TRBD and TRBJ reference segments. Only V-J combinations with frequency above 0.0001, covering roughly 99% of repertoires, were analysed. A TCS score was defined as the ratio of F50 (clonal expansion) to E x V (chaos), with BLOSUM62-based TCRdist applied between CDR3 peptides within each V-J. Welch's t-statistics and random forest reduced 450 to 600 V-J features to roughly 13, which were used in a naive Bayes classifier (R e1071). No statistical method was used to set the sample size in advance, and investigators knew the group allocation. The paper reports TCR Vbeta CDR3 sequencing of roughly 140 peripheral blood samples: around 45 ophthalmopathy, 70 to 85 hyperthyroidism and around 17 progressor patients.

The receptor's source is a woman aged 25 to 45 with Graves disease. Donor details come from another sample of the same person, matched by shared clones. The chain links TRBV7-9 with TRBJ2-7; the D gene lacks a confident call. Material: peripheral blood mononuclear cells (PBMCs), obtained at new diagnosis, from a patient treated with antithyroid drugs. The CDR3 here reads CASSQVLNVYEQYF. The sequenced DNA: TGTGCCAGCAGCCAAGTTTTAAACGTGTACGAGCAGTACTTC.